This entry concerns a single TCR beta chain. This clonotype has more than one count but fewer than ten. No cognate antigen has been identified for it. Qualities for individual bases were not recorded, and no much larger clone is one base off. The CDR3 sequence holds 15 residues, the cysteine and phenylalanine included. The only DNA kept is the CDR3, 45 bases in frame from the first base. Relative to germline, V is 0 bases shorter and J is 4 bases shorter, with 10 bases between their ends. CDR1 and CDR2, per the germline V gene, are SGHAT and FQNNGV. For repertoire sequencing, the TCR beta CDR3 regions were amplified from RNA transcripts. HTBI primers and the Qiagen OneStep RT-PCR kit were used in a first-round RT-PCR, which was followed by a second-round multiplex PCR, size selection and purification. The libraries underwent paired-end sequencing with 100 bp reads on an Illumina HiSeq2000. Processing in the source paper ran as follows. Reads were processed with SOAPnuke, discarding reads with adapters, uncalled bases, mean Phred below 15, or no exact constant-primer or identifier match. COPE v1.2.5 was used to merge the high-quality paired reads. Each unique nucleotide sequence was defined as a clonotype, and clonotypes were aligned to IMGT TRB V, D and J references with MiTCR v1.1. Only V-J combinations with frequency above 0.0001 were analysed, covering 99% to 99.2% of repertoires. A TCR clonal expansion and chaos score per V-J combination was defined as the ratio of F50 clonal expansion to chaos observed in the TCRdist matrix. Features were reduced by Welch's t-statistics and random forest to some 13 V-J combinations, which fed a naive Bayes classifier. The similarity between thyroid and blood repertoires was quantified using the Morisita-Horn index. TCRdb took the public reads, trimmed them with fastp at Q25, ran MiXCR for clone calling and kept in-frame beta chains. Entries are consolidated by CDR3 protein sequence, retaining the most common genes and DNA. The V and J calls come from TCRdb's annotation, not from the publication. The sample records hundreds of thousands of distinct CDR3 sequences, roughly two fifths of which are singletons. The top ten clones comprise 44% of the sample.

Ophthalmopathy patients were characterized by moderately to severely active disease, a Clinical Activity Score of at least 3, a NOSPECS grade of at least 4, and a disease duration under 3 months. Patients with other autoimmune diseases, uncontrolled infections, pregnancy or lactation were excluded. Clinical symptoms, serum thyroxine, TRAb, thyroid ultrasound and orbital computed tomography formed the basis of the diagnosis. PBMCs were isolated from 8 to 10 ml of fresh peripheral blood by Ficoll-Paque density gradient centrifugation. Total RNA was extracted using Trizol reagent, and RNA quality was checked on an Agilent 2100 Bioanalyzer. The entry originates in a study of Graves' ophthalmopathy and Graves' hyperthyroidism (dated by TCRdb to the late 2010s). With regard to the full study: Peripheral blood was collected before any treatment was given, at the time of initial diagnosis. An independent validation cohort comprised fewer than 20 hyperthyroidism patients and 15 to 17 patients who later progressed from hyperthyroidism to ophthalmopathy. In total, 135 blood samples were TCR-sequenced: around 42 ophthalmopathy, 75 hyperthyroidism and some 17 hyperthyroidism-to-ophthalmopathy patients. Following sampling, methimazole starting at 30 mg daily was administered to hyperthyroidism patients, and high-dose intravenous methylprednisolone was administered to ophthalmopathy patients. In roughly 6 hyperthyroidism patients, T-cell repertoires of thyroid tissue and blood were compared. TCR beta repertoire signatures were used to distinguish Graves' ophthalmopathy from Graves' hyperthyroidism and to predict progression to ophthalmopathy. To explore V-J signatures that separate ophthalmopathy from hyperthyroidism, a discovery set of 95 to 100 patients was enrolled, consisting of about 45 with ophthalmopathy and about 60 with stable hyperthyroidism. The study at large found these results: Most expanded thyroid clonotypes with frequency above 0.001 were also detected in blood, suggesting blood repertoires may reflect the thyroid immune response. In validation, the model predicted ophthalmopathy progression with roughly 68% sensitivity and roughly 78% specificity; some 13 predicted patients were CT-confirmed with GO in a median of around 6 months. Sample size was not predetermined statistically, and investigators were not blinded to group allocation. The 13-signature model separated ophthalmopathy from stable hyperthyroidism with about 86% sensitivity and around 81% specificity in cross-validation, and 80%/75% in the test set.

This clonotype was obtained from an adult man with Graves' ophthalmopathy. The specimen sequenced was peripheral blood. The sequence links TRBV11-2 to TRBJ1-3, with an unclear D gene assignment. The sequenced DNA: TGTGCCAGCAGCTTAGATTCTGCCTGGGGAAACACCATATATTTT. Protein translation: CASSLDSAWGNTIYF.